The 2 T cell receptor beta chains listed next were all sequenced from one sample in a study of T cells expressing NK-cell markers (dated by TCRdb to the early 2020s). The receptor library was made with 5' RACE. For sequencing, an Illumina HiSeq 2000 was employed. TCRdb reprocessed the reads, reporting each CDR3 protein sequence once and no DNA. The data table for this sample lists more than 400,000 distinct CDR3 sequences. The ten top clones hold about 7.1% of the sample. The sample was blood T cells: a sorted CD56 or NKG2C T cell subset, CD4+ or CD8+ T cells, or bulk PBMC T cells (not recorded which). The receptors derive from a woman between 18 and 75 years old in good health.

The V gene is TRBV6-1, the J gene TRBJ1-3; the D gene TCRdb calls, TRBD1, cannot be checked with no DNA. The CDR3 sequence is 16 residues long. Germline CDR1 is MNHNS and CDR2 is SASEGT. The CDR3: CASIQSGQFSGNTIYF.

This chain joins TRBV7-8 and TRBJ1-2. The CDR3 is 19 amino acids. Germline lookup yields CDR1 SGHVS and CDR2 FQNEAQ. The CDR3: CASSLSLVDRVPVGYGYTF.